This TCR beta chain is drawn from a study of blood T cell repertoires in COVID-19. Turning to the study itself: The origin of the acute and convalescent COVID-19 samples was the United States, Italy and Spain.

This CDR3 comprises 14 residues. Germline V gene data show CDR1 as SGHTA and CDR2 as FQGNSA. Trimming cost V 5 bases and J 5 bases, with 14 bases left between them. Clones were read by immunoSEQ multiplex PCR, and TCRdb kept only the in-frame ones, dropping some. The sample gives about 360,000 clones, around 84% of which show up once; approximately 2.9% is in the top ten. The J gene is TRBJ2-3, the V gene TRBV7-2; no reliable D call. Sequencing was done on a sample of peripheral blood. The TCR sequence derives from a human donor in a cohort sampled during active COVID-19. In DNA, the CDR3 is TGTGCCAGCAGCCCAACCCCAGATGGAGATACGCAGTATTTT. Protein sequence: CASSPTPDGDTQYF.